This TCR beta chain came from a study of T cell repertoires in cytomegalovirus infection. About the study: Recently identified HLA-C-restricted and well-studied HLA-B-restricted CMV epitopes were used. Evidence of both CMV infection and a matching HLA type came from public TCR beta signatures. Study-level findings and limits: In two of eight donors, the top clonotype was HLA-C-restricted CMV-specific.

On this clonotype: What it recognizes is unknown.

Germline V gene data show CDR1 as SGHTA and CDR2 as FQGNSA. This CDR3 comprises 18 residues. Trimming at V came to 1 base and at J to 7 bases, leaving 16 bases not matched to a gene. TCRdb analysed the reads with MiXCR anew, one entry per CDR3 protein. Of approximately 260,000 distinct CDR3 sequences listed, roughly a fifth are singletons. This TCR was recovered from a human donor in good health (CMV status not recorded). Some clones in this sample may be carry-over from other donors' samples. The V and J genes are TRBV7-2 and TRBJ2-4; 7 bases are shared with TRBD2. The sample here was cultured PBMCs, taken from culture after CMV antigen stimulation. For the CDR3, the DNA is TGTGCCAGCAGCTTAGAGGCTGGCGGGAGTTGGGTCGGGAACATTCAGTACTTC. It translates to CASSLEAGGSWVGNIQYF.